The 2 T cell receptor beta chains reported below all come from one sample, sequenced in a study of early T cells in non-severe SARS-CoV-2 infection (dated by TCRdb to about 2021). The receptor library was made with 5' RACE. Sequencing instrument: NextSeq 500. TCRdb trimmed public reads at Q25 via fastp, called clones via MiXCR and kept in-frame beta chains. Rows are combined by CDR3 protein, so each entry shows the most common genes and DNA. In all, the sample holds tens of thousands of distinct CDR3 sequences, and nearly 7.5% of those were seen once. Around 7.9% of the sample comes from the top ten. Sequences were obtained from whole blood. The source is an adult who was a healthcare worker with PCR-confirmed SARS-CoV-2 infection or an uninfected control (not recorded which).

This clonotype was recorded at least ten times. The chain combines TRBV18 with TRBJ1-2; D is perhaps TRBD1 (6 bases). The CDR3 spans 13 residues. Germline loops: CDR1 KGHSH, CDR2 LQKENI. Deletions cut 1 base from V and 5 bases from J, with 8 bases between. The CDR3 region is CASSPQDRYGYTF. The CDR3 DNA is TGTGCCAGCTCACCACAGGACAGATATGGCTACACCTTC.

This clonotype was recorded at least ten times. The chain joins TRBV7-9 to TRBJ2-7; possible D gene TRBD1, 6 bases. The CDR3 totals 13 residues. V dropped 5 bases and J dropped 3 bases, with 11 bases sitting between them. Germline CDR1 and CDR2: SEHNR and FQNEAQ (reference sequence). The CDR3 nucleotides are TGTGCCAGCAGCCGGGACACCCTCTACGAGCAGTACTTC. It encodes CASSRDTLYEQYF. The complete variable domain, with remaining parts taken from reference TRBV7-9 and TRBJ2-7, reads DTGVSQNPRHKITKRGQNVTFRCDPISEHNRLYWYRQTLGQGPEFLTYFQNEAQLEKSRLLSDRFSAERPKGSFSTLEIQRTEQGDSAMYLCASSRDTLYEQYFGPGTRLTVT.